This paragraph reports one T cell receptor (beta chain). Antigen specificity is unknown. The sample originates from a study of T-cell memory formation after mild COVID-19. Study results and caveats: Contracting CD4+ clones sat mainly in CM and EM; CD8+ in EMRA.

The V gene's germline CDR1 is SQVTM and CDR2 ANQGSEA. The V gene lost 2 bases and the J gene lost 0 bases, with 4 bases spanning the gap. The length of the CDR3 is 12 residues. TCRdb passed the 5' RACE reads through MiXCR, listing each CDR3 protein once. The sample consists of more than 150,000 distinct CDR3 sequences, less than 20% of them appearing once. The receptor comes from a man between 18 and 35 years old who had mild COVID-19 (a few samples of this study predate the infection). Cell type and time point are not known. This chain connects TRBV29-1 to TRBJ2-5; D call uncertain. The sequenced sample consisted of PBMCs or a T cell subset sorted from them (not recorded which). DNA for the CDR3: TGCAGCGTTGAACGGGACCAAGAGACCCAGTACTTC. Translation: CSVERDQETQYF. The entire variable domain, with the rest obtained from reference TRBV29-1 and TRBJ2-5, is as follows: SAVISQKPSRDICQRGTSLTIQCQVDSQVTMMFWYRQQPGQSLTLIATANQGSEATYESGFVIDKFPISRPNLTFSTLTVSNMSPEDSSIYLCSVERDQETQYFGPGTRLLVL.